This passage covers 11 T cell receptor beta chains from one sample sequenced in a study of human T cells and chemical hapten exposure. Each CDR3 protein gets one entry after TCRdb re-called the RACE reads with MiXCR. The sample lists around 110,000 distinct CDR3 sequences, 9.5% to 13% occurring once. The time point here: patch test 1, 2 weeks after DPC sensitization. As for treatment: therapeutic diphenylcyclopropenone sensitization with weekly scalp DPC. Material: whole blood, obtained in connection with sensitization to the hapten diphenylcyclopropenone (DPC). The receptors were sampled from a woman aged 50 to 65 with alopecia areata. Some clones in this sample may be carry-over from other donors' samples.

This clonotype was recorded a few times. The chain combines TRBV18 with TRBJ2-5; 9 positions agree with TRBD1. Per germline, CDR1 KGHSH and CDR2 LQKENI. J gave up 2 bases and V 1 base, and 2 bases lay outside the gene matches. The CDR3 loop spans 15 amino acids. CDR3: CASSPRGQGQETQYF. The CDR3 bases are TGTGCCAGCTCACCACGGGGACAGGGACAAGAGACCCAGTACTTC.

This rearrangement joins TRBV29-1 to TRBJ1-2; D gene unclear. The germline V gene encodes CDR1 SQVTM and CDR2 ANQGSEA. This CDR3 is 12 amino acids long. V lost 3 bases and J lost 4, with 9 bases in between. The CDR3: CSVEGSPYGYTF. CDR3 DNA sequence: TGCAGCGTTGAGGGGAGCCCCTATGGCTACACCTTC.

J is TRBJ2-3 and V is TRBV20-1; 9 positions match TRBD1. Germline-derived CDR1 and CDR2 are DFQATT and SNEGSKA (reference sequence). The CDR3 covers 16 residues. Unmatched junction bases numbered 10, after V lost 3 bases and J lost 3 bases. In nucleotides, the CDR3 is TGCAGTGCTAGGGGAGCCGGGACAGGGAGAACAGATACGCAGTATTTT. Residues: CSARGAGTGRTDTQYF.

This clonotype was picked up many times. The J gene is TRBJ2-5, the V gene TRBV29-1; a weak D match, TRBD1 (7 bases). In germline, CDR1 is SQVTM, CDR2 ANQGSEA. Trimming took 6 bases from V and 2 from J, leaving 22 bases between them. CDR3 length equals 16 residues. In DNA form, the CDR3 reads TGCAGCGTCATCAGGGGGGAGGACAGCCCTCAAGAGACCCAGTACTTC. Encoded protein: CSVIRGEDSPQETQYF.

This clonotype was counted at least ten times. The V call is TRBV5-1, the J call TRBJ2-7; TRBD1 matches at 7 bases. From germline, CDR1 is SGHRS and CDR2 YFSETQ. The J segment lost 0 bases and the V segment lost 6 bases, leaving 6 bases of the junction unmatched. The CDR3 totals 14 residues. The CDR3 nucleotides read TGCGCCAGCACCTCCACAGGGGTCTCCTACGAGCAGTACTTC. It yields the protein CASTSTGVSYEQYF.

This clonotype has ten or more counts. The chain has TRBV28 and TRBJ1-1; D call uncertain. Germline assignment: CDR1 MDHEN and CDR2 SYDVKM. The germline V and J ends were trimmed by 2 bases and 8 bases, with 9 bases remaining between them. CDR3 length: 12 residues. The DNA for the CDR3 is TGTGCCAGCAGTTTAATCAGGTCCGAAGCTTTCTTT. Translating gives CASSLIRSEAFF.

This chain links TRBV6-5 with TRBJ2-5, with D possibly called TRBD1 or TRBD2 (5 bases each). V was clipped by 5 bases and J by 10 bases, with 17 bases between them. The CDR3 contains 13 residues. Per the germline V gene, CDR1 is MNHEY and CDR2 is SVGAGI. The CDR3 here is CASSTGTLPNQYF. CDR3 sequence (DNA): TGTGCCAGCAGTACCGGGACCCTCCCTAACCAGTACTTC.

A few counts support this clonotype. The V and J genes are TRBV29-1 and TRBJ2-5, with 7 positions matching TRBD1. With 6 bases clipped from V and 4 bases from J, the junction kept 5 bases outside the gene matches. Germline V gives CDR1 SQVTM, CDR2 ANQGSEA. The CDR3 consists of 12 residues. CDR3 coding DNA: TGCAGCGTGGGGACAGTTCGAGAGACCCAGTACTTC. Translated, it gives CSVGTVRETQYF.

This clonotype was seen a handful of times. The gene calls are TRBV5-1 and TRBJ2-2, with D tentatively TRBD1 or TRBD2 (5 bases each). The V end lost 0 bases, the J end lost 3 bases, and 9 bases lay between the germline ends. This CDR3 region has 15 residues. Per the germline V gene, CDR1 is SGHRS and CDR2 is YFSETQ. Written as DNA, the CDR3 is TGCGCCAGCAGCTTGGGAGGGGCCTACACCGGGGAGCTGTTTTTT. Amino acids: CASSLGGAYTGELFF.

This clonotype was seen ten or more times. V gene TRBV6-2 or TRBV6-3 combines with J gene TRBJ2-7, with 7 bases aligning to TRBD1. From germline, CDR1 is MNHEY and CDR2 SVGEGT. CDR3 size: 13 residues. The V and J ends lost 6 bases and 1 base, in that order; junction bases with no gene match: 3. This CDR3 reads CASSRGQSYEQYF. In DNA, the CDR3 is TGTGCCAGCAGCCGGGGACAGTCCTACGAGCAGTACTTC.

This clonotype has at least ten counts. Here the CDR3 reads CASRFLKEGAEGTEAFF. In DNA form, the CDR3 reads TGTGCAAGTCGCTTCCTTAAGGAGGGGGCGGAGGGCACTGAAGCTTTCTTT. V and J are TRBV12-2 and TRBJ1-1; the table's D call of TRBD1 was not tested on the DNA. TRBV12-2 is a documented pseudogene. The CDR3 sequence is 17 residues long.